The subject of this entry is one T cell receptor (beta chain). The J segment lost 12 bases and the V segment lost 1 base, leaving 6 bases of the junction unmatched. The CDR3 has 13 amino acids. The sample belongs to a study of T cell responses to AZD1222 COVID-19 vaccine. Using immunoSEQ multiplex PCR, the repertoire was profiled, and TCRdb retains in-frame clones only, with some absent. The sample has more than 110,000 clones, nearly 95% seen once; the top ten hold just over 5%. V usage is TRBV12-3 or TRBV12-4 and J usage is TRBJ1-1; the match to TRBD1 covers 9 bases. The sequence was collected from an adult in good health. This specimen consisted of peripheral blood, obtained on day 0 of AZD1222 vaccination. CDR3 coding DNA: TGTGCCAGCAGTTTAGTCGGCGGGACAGGGTCTTTCTTT. Residues: CASSLVGGTGSFF.